These 20 T cell receptor beta chains share one sample of origin, sequenced in a study of blood T cell repertoires in COVID-19. Produced via immunoSEQ multiplex PCR; TCRdb's table is partial and in-frame only. The sample contains under 95,000 clones, 65% to 90% of which appear only once. Sample: peripheral blood. These receptors all stem from a man in his fifties or sixties with COVID-19, enrolled during active disease.

The chain has TRBV5-1 and TRBJ2-7, with 9 bases identical to TRBD1. The CDR3 contains 15 residues. V lost 0 bases to trimming and J lost 5 bases; unmatched junction nucleotides: 6. The germline V gene has CDR1 SGHRS and CDR2 YFSETQ. The chain's CDR3 is CASSLEGTGFHEQYF. The CDR3 DNA reads as TGCGCCAGCAGCTTGGAAGGGACAGGGTTTCACGAGCAGTACTTC. Drawing the rest from reference TRBV5-1 and TRBJ2-7, the complete variable domain is KAGVTQTPRYLIKTRGQQVTLSCSPISGHRSVSWYQQTPGQGLQFLFEYFSETQRNKGNFPGRFSGRQFSNSRSEMNVSTLELGDSALYLCASSLEGTGFHEQYFGPGTRLTVT.

For the CDR3, the DNA is TGTGCCAGCAGGTCCCCCGGGACTGGTAACTACGAGCAGTACTTC. This sequence encodes CASRSPGTGNYEQYF. The rearrangement links TRBV6-5 to TRBJ2-7, with D perhaps TRBD2 (6 bases). CDR1 is MNHEY, CDR2 SVGAGI, per germline. The CDR3 spans 15 residues. Trimming took off 6 bases at V and 3 bases at J, with 18 bases between the two ends.

The V and J genes are TRBV28 and TRBJ2-7; D not certain. The length of the CDR3 is 11 residues. The ends were cut back, 6 bases at V and 4 bases at J, with 7 bases in the middle. The V gene's germline CDR1 is MDHEN and CDR2 SYDVKM. The CDR3 DNA reads as TGTGCCAGCAGCCGACTTTACGAGCAGTACTTC. It translates to CASSRLYEQYF.

V is TRBV30 and J is TRBJ2-1; TRBD2 is a possible D gene (6 bases). This CDR3 contains 15 residues. Germline V gene lookup returns CDR1 GTSNPN and CDR2 SVGIG (reference sequence). V lost 1 base and J 2 bases, leaving 12 bases between the germline ends. This CDR3 reads CAWSEGTWAYNEQFF. CDR3 nucleotide sequence: TGTGCCTGGAGTGAAGGGACTTGGGCCTACAATGAGCAGTTCTTC.

The chain couples TRBV5-1 to TRBJ2-5, with D perhaps TRBD2 (5 bases). Trimming left V 3 bases short and J 7 bases short, with 7 bases between. The length of the CDR3 is 11 residues. Germline assignment: CDR1 SGHRS and CDR2 YFSETQ. The CDR3 bases are TGCGCCAGCAGCTCGGGGTCGACCCAGTACTTC. Amino acid sequence: CASSSGSTQYF.

This clone was detected only once. The V and J genes are TRBV10-3 and TRBJ2-1, with a weak D call TRBD2 (5 bases). CDR1 and CDR2 (germline): ENHRY, SYGVKD. This CDR3 is built from 14 residues. The germline V and J ends were trimmed by 2 bases and 6 bases, with 11 bases remaining between them. The DNA of the CDR3 is TGTGCCATCAGTGAGGGCCAACTAGTCAATGAGCAGTTCTTC. This translates into CAISEGQLVNEQFF.

The V gene is TRBV9, the J gene TRBJ2-3; D call uncertain. With 4 bases removed from V and 8 bases from J, the gap between germline ends came to 14 bases. The CDR3 runs to 13 residues. CDR1 is SGDLS, CDR2 YYNGEE, per germline. The CDR3 here is CASSRTQDGTQYF. The DNA for the CDR3 is TGTGCCAGCAGCCGAACCCAGGATGGTACGCAGTATTTT. Together with reference TRBV9 and TRBJ2-3, the CDR3 gives the full variable domain: DSGVTQTPKHLITATGQRVTLRCSPRSGDLSVYWYQQSLDQGLQFLIQYYNGEERAKGNILERFSAQQFPDLHSELNLSSLELGDSALYFCASSRTQDGTQYFGPGTRLTVL.

The genes are TRBV18 and TRBJ1-2; 9 bases are a match to TRBD1. Looked up from germline, CDR1 is KGHSH and CDR2 is LQKENI. Trimming cost V 2 bases and J 4 bases; bases outside gene matches: 5. This CDR3 region has 15 residues. The CDR3 DNA reads as TGTGCCAGCTCACCATGGGACAGGGAAGCCTATGGCTACACCTTC. Translating it yields CASSPWDREAYGYTF.

The rearrangement uses TRBV28 and TRBJ2-1, with D perhaps matching TRBD2 (5 bases). Germline CDR1 and CDR2: MDHEN and SYDVKM. The CDR3 is 13 amino acids. V dropped 6 bases and J dropped 5 bases, with 11 bases sitting between them. CDR3 residues: CASRDLADNEQFF. The DNA for the CDR3 is TGTGCCAGCAGAGATCTAGCAGACAATGAGCAGTTCTTC. Complete variable domain (other parts from reference TRBV28 and TRBJ2-1): DVKVTQSSRYLVKRTGEKVFLECVQDMDHENMFWYRQDPGLGLRLIYFSYDVKMKEKGDIPEGYSVSREKKERFSLILESASTNQTSMYLCASRDLADNEQFFGPGTRLTVL.

In its sample, this clone was seen once. The genes are TRBV7-2 and TRBJ1-5, with TRBD1 as a possible D gene (6 bases). V lost 5 bases and J 5 bases, leaving 13 bases between the germline ends. This CDR3 contains 14 residues. The germline CDR1 and CDR2 sequences are SGHTA and FQGNSA. The CDR3 reads CASSKDSSDQPQHF. The CDR3 nucleotides read TGTGCCAGCAGCAAGGACAGTTCCGATCAGCCCCAGCATTTT.

The V call is TRBV30, the J call TRBJ1-1; D is unclear. The CDR3 is made up of 12 amino acids. Trimming pared 3 bases from V and 1 base from J, leaving 6 bases between. Germline V gives CDR1 GTSNPN, CDR2 SVGIG (reference sequence). CDR3 amino acids: CAWRRANTEAFF. CDR3 bases: TGTGCCTGGAGGAGGGCGAACACTGAAGCTTTCTTT.

This clone was observed once. The chain links TRBV27 to TRBJ1-1, with D possibly TRBD1 on 6 matching bases. This CDR3 spans 13 amino acids. V was cut by 5 bases and J by 3 bases, with 10 bases left in between. Looked up from germline, CDR1 is MNHEY and CDR2 is SMNVEV (reference sequence). The CDR3 bases are TGTGCCAGCAGTCTACAGGGTTACACTGAAGCTTTCTTT. It translates to CASSLQGYTEAFF.

The chain uses TRBV24-1 and TRBJ2-1; 7 bases match TRBD1. This CDR3 region has 15 residues. V dropped 4 bases and J dropped 4; count of bases not matched to a gene: 6. Per germline, CDR1 KGHDR and CDR2 SFDVKD. The CDR3 DNA reads TGTGCCACCAGTGAGCCGGGACAGCGTTACAATGAGCAGTTCTTC. Encoded protein: CATSEPGQRYNEQFF.

Worth noting for this clone: The junction shows a germline mismatch at one end, possibly a read error. The chain couples TRBV3-1 (or the pseudogene TRBV3-2) to TRBJ2-1; 9 nucleotides line up with TRBD2. Germline CDR1 LGHDT, CDR2 YNNKEL (reference sequence). The CDR3 is 15 residues long. CDR3 nucleotide sequence: TGTGCCAGCAGCCAAGGGATTAGCGGGAGTATAGCTACGGTCTTC. It codes for CASSQGISGSIATVF.

The chain employs TRBV7-2 and TRBJ1-6; D perhaps matches TRBD1 (5 bases). The CDR3 covers 15 residues. The V end was cut by 3 bases, the J end by 6 bases, with 12 bases between. Germline V gene sequence: CDR1 SGHTA, CDR2 FQGNSA. The CDR3 coding sequence is TGTGCCAGCAGCTTCGGGGGTAGTGGTAATTCACCCCTCCACTTT. It yields the protein CASSFGGSGNSPLHF.

The chain uses TRBV5-8 and TRBJ1-3; D is possibly TRBD1 (5 bases). The CDR3 length is 15 residues. Per the germline V gene, CDR1 is SGHTS and CDR2 is YDEGEE. Trimming removed 1 base from V and 9 bases from J, with 17 bases in between. The CDR3 DNA reads TGTGCCAGCAGCTTGAAAGGGACGGGGGTTTCCACCATATATTTT. Protein product: CASSLKGTGVSTIYF.

The rearrangement joins TRBV10-3 to TRBJ1-5; TRBD1 matches 8 bases. J lost 1 base, V lost 10 bases, and 6 bases had no gene match. Germline V gene lookup returns CDR1 ENHRY and CDR2 SYGVKD. The CDR3 extends over 14 amino acids. The chain's CDR3 is CATKQGDSNQPQHF. The CDR3 DNA reads as TGTGCCACCAAACAGGGGGACAGCAATCAGCCCCAGCATTTT.

The rearrangement uses TRBV15 and TRBJ1-5; D remains unclear. The CDR3 is made up of 15 amino acids. Trimming removed 7 bases at V and 1 base at J, with 14 bases between. Germline V lookup: CDR1 LNHNV, CDR2 YYDKDF (reference sequence). CDR3 amino acids: CATKNSKPSNQPQHF. CDR3 DNA: TGTGCCACCAAAAACTCCAAACCGAGCAATCAGCCCCAGCATTTT.

The chain has TRBV24-1 and TRBJ2-3; no clear D. This CDR3 comprises 15 residues. Per germline, CDR1 KGHDR and CDR2 SFDVKD. Trimming took 4 bases from V and 2 from J, leaving 12 bases between them. The CDR3 loop reads CATSESQLFTDTQYF. The CDR3 coding sequence is TGTGCCACCAGTGAGTCCCAACTCTTCACAGATACGCAGTATTTT.

This sequence joins TRBV28 and TRBJ1-1; D perhaps matches TRBD1 (6 bases). Germline lookup yields CDR1 MDHEN and CDR2 SYDVKM. Trimming stripped 3 bases from V and 4 bases from J, with 15 bases between. This CDR3 has 15 amino acids. In DNA, the CDR3 is TGTGCCAGCAGTTTCGGATCCAGGGGCACCACTGAAGCTTTCTTT. Its translation: CASSFGSRGTTEAFF. The whole variable domain, filled in from reference TRBV28 and TRBJ1-1, reads DVKVTQSSRYLVKRTGEKVFLECVQDMDHENMFWYRQDPGLGLRLIYFSYDVKMKEKGDIPEGYSVSREKKERFSLILESASTNQTSMYLCASSFGSRGTTEAFFGQGTRLTVV.